This T cell receptor (beta chain) was sequenced for a study of T cells in Graves' hyperthyroidism and ophthalmopathy. The V gene end was trimmed by 4 bases and the J gene end by 5 bases; junction bases not matched to a gene: 6. This CDR3 spans 14 amino acids. Per germline, CDR1 SGHAT and CDR2 FQDESV (reference sequence). Lactation, pregnancy, other autoimmune disease or uncontrolled infection excluded patients. Based on clinical symptoms, serum thyroxine and TRAb, thyroid ultrasound and orbital computed tomography, diagnoses were reached. Overall study findings and caveats: Blood also held most thyroid clonotypes expanded beyond 0.001. Separating ophthalmopathy from stable hyperthyroidism was achieved by a 13 V-J model.

The source material, RNA transcripts, was used to amplify TCR beta CDR3 regions. A set of HTBI primers served as the primers for a first-round RT-PCR of the TCR CDR3. TCRdb itself ran the multiplex PCR reads through MiXCR, one entry per CDR3 protein. In the table there are approximately 510,000 distinct CDR3 sequences, 46% of which are singletons. The table lists this clonotype with many counts. Its target is not known. The receptor comes from an adult woman with Graves' disease, either hyperthyroidism or ophthalmopathy (not recorded which). The sequencing input was peripheral blood or thyroid tissue (not recorded which). This sequence joins TRBV11-1 and TRBJ2-7; 9 bases are a match to TRBD1. CDR3 loop: CASSYRDRVNEQYF. The CDR3 nucleotides are TGTGCCAGCAGCTACCGGGACAGGGTTAACGAGCAGTACTTC.